The rows below give T cell receptor beta chains drawn from one sample of a study of molecular identifiers for immune sequencing clone quantification. One entry per CDR3 protein, called by TCRdb with MiXCR from the PCR reads. This sample yields 250,000 to 400,000 distinct CDR3 sequences, of which about a fifth are seen a single time; approximately 0.85% belongs to the top ten. The sequencing sample was made of naive CD8+ T cells from blood, with Jurkat cell RNA spiked in. The receptors derive from a human donor in good health. Some libraries in this study had Jurkat cell RNA spiked in. Both conserved end residues are part of each CDR3. A D gene is named only where the DNA matches it firmly. Clone size, where shown, is once, few, many, or a class for clones that have expanded.

abundance	d_gene	len	v_gene	j_gene	CDR3aa	CDR3nt
-	-	15	TRBV5-6	TRBJ2-5	CASRGRAGPGETQYF	TGTGCCAGCAGAGGCCGGGCAGGGCCAGGAGAGACCCAGTACTTC
many	-	14	TRBV20-1	TRBJ2-7	CSARDQITSYEQYF	TGCAGTGCTAGAGATCAAATCACTTCCTACGAGCAGTACTTC
many	-	14	TRBV29-1	TRBJ1-3	CSVEGRRSGNTIYF	TGCAGCGTTGAGGGCAGACGCTCTGGAAACACCATATATTTT
many	-	13	TRBV7-6	TRBJ1-5	CASSPDQYQPQHF	TGTGCCAGCAGCCCAGACCAGTATCAGCCCCAGCATTTT
many	-	15	TRBV14	TRBJ1-1	CASSQEVAVYTEAFF	TGTGCCAGCAGCCAAGAAGTAGCAGTCTACACTGAAGCTTTCTTT
few	-	16	TRBV28	TRBJ1-1	CASSSRGAGENTEAFF	TGTGCCAGCAGTTCCCGAGGCGCAGGAGAGAACACTGAAGCTTTCTTT
many	-	15	TRBV7-9	TRBJ2-5	CASSLAARGQETQYF	TGTGCCAGCAGCTTAGCGGCGAGGGGGCAAGAGACCCAGTACTTC
many	-	15	TRBV14	TRBJ2-5	CASSQDWGPQETQYF	TGTGCCAGCAGCCAAGATTGGGGCCCCCAAGAGACCCAGTACTTC
many	-	13	TRBV7-9	TRBJ1-1	CASSNGENTEAFF	TGTGCCAGCAGCAATGGAGAGAACACTGAAGCTTTCTTT
many	TRBD1	13	TRBV30	TRBJ1-1	CACTGGVNTEAFF	TGTGCCTGTACAGGGGGAGTAAACACTGAAGCTTTCTTT
many	-	15	TRBV27	TRBJ2-7	CASSLTGGEGYEQYF	TGTGCCAGCAGCCTTACCGGGGGTGAGGGCTACGAGCAGTACTTC
many	-	13	TRBV25-1	TRBJ1-5	CASSSSSAQPQHF	TGTGCCAGCAGTTCCTCGAGCGCTCAGCCCCAGCATTTT
many	-	14	TRBV7-2	TRBJ2-7	CASSLGLAFDEQYF	TGTGCCAGCAGCTTAGGGTTAGCTTTCGACGAGCAGTACTTC
few	TRBD2	17	TRBV27	TRBJ2-5	CASSPQYPTSGGETQYF	TGTGCCAGCAGTCCTCAGTACCCGACTAGCGGGGGCGAGACCCAGTACTTC
once	TRBD1	15	TRBV25-1	TRBJ1-1	CVSSKTQGAYTEAFF	TGTGTCAGCAGCAAAACACAGGGGGCGTATACTGAAGCTTTCTTT
many	-	15	TRBV6-2/TRBV6-3	TRBJ2-3	CASSYTAGGTDTQYF	TGTGCCAGCAGTTACACCGCCGGGGGCACAGATACGCAGTATTTT
many	TRBD1	16	TRBV6-2/TRBV6-3	TRBJ1-1	CASSNSGQGKNTEAFF	TGTGCCAGCAGTAACAGTGGACAGGGGAAGAACACTGAAGCTTTCTTT
many	-	16	TRBV4-1	TRBJ1-1	CASSLELFQGNTEAFF	TGCGCCAGCAGCCTTGAATTATTTCAGGGGAACACTGAAGCTTTCTTT
-	-	15	TRBV25-1	TRBJ2-7	CASSELWAGSYEQYF	TGTGCCAGCAGTGAATTATGGGCGGGATCCTACGAGCAGTACTTC
-	-	16	TRBV7-9	TRBJ1-5	CASSLGQTNSNQPQHF	TGTGCCAGCAGCTTAGGTCAGACGAATAGCAATCAGCCCCAGCATTTT
many	-	15	TRBV2	TRBJ1-2	CASSEAASRTYGYTF	TGTGCCAGCAGTGAAGCTGCCAGCCGGACCTATGGCTACACCTTC
-	-	14	TRBV7-3	TRBJ2-3	CASSQQGLGDTQYF	TGTGCCAGCAGCCAGCAGGGGCTGGGAGATACGCAGTATTTT
many	TRBD1	14	TRBV12-3/TRBV12-4	TRBJ2-7	CASRPGQGMHEQYF	TGTGCCAGCAGACCCGGACAGGGTATGCACGAGCAGTACTTC
many	-	14	TRBV7-9	TRBJ2-5	CASSFGRGVETQYF	TGTGCCAGCAGCTTCGGTCGAGGGGTAGAGACCCAGTACTTC
many	-	16	TRBV7-2	TRBJ2-5	CASSPISLGRAETQYF	TGTGCCAGCAGCCCTATTAGTCTGGGCAGGGCAGAGACCCAGTACTTC
many	-	14	TRBV20-1	TRBJ2-7	CSARGVGLGYEQYF	TGCAGTGCTAGAGGGGTCGGCCTAGGCTACGAGCAGTACTTC
few	TRBD2	16	TRBV3-1	TRBJ2-3	CASSPLAGDITDTQYF	TGTGCCAGCAGCCCGCTCGCGGGAGACATCACAGATACGCAGTATTTT
many	-	14	TRBV27	TRBJ2-5	CASSFSGNQETQYF	TGTGCCAGCAGTTTTTCAGGCAACCAAGAGACCCAGTACTTC
many	TRBD1	16	TRBV7-9	TRBJ2-7	CASSLARTGVIYEQYF	TGTGCCAGCAGCTTAGCCCGTACAGGGGTAATTTACGAGCAGTACTTC
-	-	17	TRBV6-1	TRBJ2-3	CARRALVKARGTDTQYF	TGTGCCAGAAGAGCGTTGGTGAAGGCCAGGGGCACAGATACGCAGTATTTT
many	-	15	TRBV5-4	TRBJ1-4	CASSLTGTGNEKLFF	TGTGCCAGCAGCTTAACCGGGACGGGAAATGAAAAACTGTTTTTT
-	-	13	TRBV15	TRBJ1-1	CATSRVRNTEAFF	TGTGCCACCAGCAGAGTCCGGAACACTGAAGCTTTCTTT
many	TRBD2	15	TRBV9	TRBJ2-3	CASSVVAGASDTQYF	TGTGCCAGCAGCGTAGTTGCGGGAGCATCAGATACGCAGTATTTT
few	-	15	TRBV7-6	TRBJ2-5	CASSLALGSQETQYF	TGTGCCAGCAGCTTAGCCCTGGGCAGCCAAGAGACCCAGTACTTC
few	-	14	TRBV4-1	TRBJ1-5	CASSLLYSNQPQHF	TGCGCCAGCAGCCTGTTGTATAGCAATCAGCCCCAGCATTTT
many	-	15	TRBV6-5	TRBJ2-3	CASSYRTGRADTQYF	TGTGCCAGCAGTTACCGGACAGGGAGGGCAGATACGCAGTATTTT
many	TRBD1	14	TRBV12-3/TRBV12-4	TRBJ1-2	CASSGTGGSYGYTF	TGTGCCAGTTCCGGGACAGGGGGTTCGTATGGCTACACCTTC
few	-	14	TRBV13	TRBJ2-4	CASSQPDGKNIQYF	TGTGCCAGCAGCCAGCCGGACGGAAAAAACATTCAGTACTTC
-	TRBD1	16	TRBV20-1	TRBJ2-2	CSARTGQAIYTGELFF	TGCAGTGCTAGAACCGGACAGGCAATTTACACCGGGGAGCTGTTTTTT
-	-	12	TRBV6-2/TRBV6-3	TRBJ2-7	CANSPQYYEQYF	TGTGCCAACAGTCCGCAGTACTACGAGCAGTACTTC
many	-	15	TRBV14	TRBJ1-1	CASSQELGPVAEAFF	TGTGCCAGCAGCCAAGAACTGGGCCCGGTGGCTGAAGCTTTCTTT
-	-	14	TRBV11-2	TRBJ2-7	CASSFWPGHYEQYF	TGTGCCAGCAGCTTTTGGCCGGGACATTACGAGCAGTACTTC
-	-	15	TRBV27	TRBJ2-1	CASSPGTLGANEQFF	TGTGCCAGCAGTCCTGGGACCTTGGGGGCCAATGAGCAGTTCTTC
many	-	15	TRBV12-3/TRBV12-4	TRBJ2-1	CASSPIGGDPNEQFF	TGTGCCAGCAGTCCTATAGGAGGCGACCCCAATGAGCAGTTCTTC
many	-	17	TRBV19	TRBJ2-7	CASSIGGWAEGSYEQYF	TGTGCCAGTAGTATAGGGGGTTGGGCTGAAGGATCCTACGAGCAGTACTTC
many	-	14	TRBV4-1	TRBJ1-1	CASSQGSGNTEAFF	TGCGCCAGCAGCCAAGGCTCAGGGAACACTGAAGCTTTCTTT
many	TRBD2	15	TRBV28	TRBJ2-5	CASSSTLAGMETQYF	TGTGCCAGCAGTTCAACTCTAGCGGGAATGGAGACCCAGTACTTC
few	-	15	TRBV7-9	TRBJ1-5	CASSFSRDSNQPQHF	TGTGCCAGCAGCTTTTCTCGGGATAGCAATCAGCCCCAGCATTTT
few	TRBD2	17	TRBV7-2	TRBJ2-5	CASSRRTSGGLQETQYF	TGTGCCAGCAGCAGACGGACTAGCGGGGGGTTACAAGAGACCCAGTACTTC
many	TRBD1	18	TRBV12-3/TRBV12-4	TRBJ2-6	CASSPRDRVFAGANVLTF	TGTGCCAGCAGTCCCCGGGACAGGGTTTTCGCCGGGGCCAACGTCCTGACTTTC
few	-	13	TRBV10-3	TRBJ2-2	CAISESNSGELFF	TGTGCCATCAGTGAGTCGAACTCCGGGGAGCTGTTTTTT